This section outlines one T cell receptor beta chain sequence together with its context. Its antigen remains unidentified. The data were obtained in a study of OX40 agonist ivuxolimab in advanced cancers. Study-wide findings and caveats: Clonal expansion was among the lowest in partial responders at 0.1-3.0 mg/kg, especially CD8+. Doses of 0.1 to 3.0 mg/kg were accompanied by clonal expansion of CD4+ and CD8+ blood T cells by week 6. The specificity for antigen of the expanded peripheral T cells was not determined.

This CDR3 comprises 13 residues. CDR1 and CDR2 from the germline V gene are SEHNR and FQNEAQ (reference sequence). Trimming took 3 bases from V and 3 from J, leaving 9 bases between them. TCRdb's copy holds only in-frame clones and misses some; the assay was immunoSEQ multiplex PCR. The sample shows about 49,000 clones, about 86% of them seen only once. The chain employs TRBV7-9 and TRBJ2-7; D gene ambiguous. Sequencing used CD4+ or CD8+ T cells sorted from blood, obtained in a trial of the OX40 agonist ivuxolimab. This sequence was found in an adult with an advanced solid tumor such as melanoma, head and neck, liver or kidney cancer. CDR3 sequence: CASSLTSNYEQYF. The CDR3 DNA reads TGTGCCAGCAGCTTGACTTCTAACTACGAGCAGTACTTC.